Following are 29 T cell receptor beta chains from one sample sequenced in a study of cytomegalovirus exposure and HLA in healthy donors. Clones were sequenced by immunoSEQ multiplex PCR, and TCRdb holds only the in-frame ones, with some missing. Seen here are 65,000 to 95,000 clones, approximately 95% observed once, and the top ten hold about 3.5%. The sequencing input was PBMCs. The receptor source for this set is a man younger than 35 in good health and CMV-seronegative.

The CDR3 DNA reads TGTGCCAGCAGCTCCCCTACTCGGTGGGGGGGAATGGACGAGCAGTACTTC. Its translation: CASSSPTRWGGMDEQYF. The J gene is TRBJ2-7, the V gene TRBV28; TRBD2 agrees at 7 bases. V lost 6 bases to trimming and J lost 5 bases; unmatched junction nucleotides: 19. The CDR3 spans 17 residues. Germline assignment: CDR1 MDHEN and CDR2 SYDVKM.

The rearrangement links TRBV28 to TRBJ2-7; TRBD1 is a possible D gene (6 bases). V lost 3 bases and J 6 bases, leaving 18 bases between the germline ends. The CDR3 runs 15 residues. CDR1 MDHEN and CDR2 SYDVKM come from the germline V gene. Written as DNA, the CDR3 is TGTGCCAGCAGTTTCGACCCCGGGACAACCCTCGAGCAGTACTTC. This sequence encodes CASSFDPGTTLEQYF.

The V and J genes are TRBV20-1 and TRBJ1-4; 7 bases match TRBD1. J was trimmed by 14 bases and V by 4 bases; bases with no gene match: 7. From germline, CDR1 is DFQATT and CDR2 SNEGSKA (reference sequence). The CDR3 runs to 11 residues. The CDR3 DNA is TGCAGTGCTACGGGACAGCCAGCGCTGTTTTTT. Its translation is CSATGQPALFF.

The V gene is TRBV27, the J gene TRBJ2-3; tentative D call: TRBD1 (5 bases). Germline V gene sequence: CDR1 MNHEY, CDR2 SMNVEV (reference sequence). Trimming cost V 2 bases and J 2 bases, with 14 bases left between them. The CDR3 runs 16 residues. In DNA, the CDR3 is TGTGCCAGCAGTTTAGAAGGACAACGCACCACAGATACGCAGTATTTT. This sequence encodes CASSLEGQRTTDTQYF.

The J gene is TRBJ1-1, the V gene TRBV27; D is unresolved. The germline V and J ends were trimmed by 5 bases and 1 base, with 8 bases remaining between them. The CDR3 consists of 13 residues. Germline CDR1 is MNHEY and CDR2 is SMNVEV (reference sequence). CDR3: CASSPGTNTEAFF. In nucleotides, the CDR3 is TGTGCCAGCAGTCCGGGAACGAACACTGAAGCTTTCTTT.

This clone came up once. The same CDR3 arises from other DNA sequences in this sample as well. The CDR3 loop reads CASSRENTGELFF. The CDR3 region has the DNA TGTGCCAGCAGCCGGGAGAACACCGGGGAGCTGTTTTTT. The chain combines TRBV2 with TRBJ2-2; D might be TRBD2 (5 bases). This CDR3 is 13 amino acids long. V was pared by 6 bases and J by 1 base, with 6 bases between. Germline CDR1 is SNHLY and CDR2 is FYNNEI.

The J gene is TRBJ1-1, the V gene TRBV10-3; 8 bases line up with TRBD1. The length of the CDR3 is 15 residues. Germline V gene data show CDR1 as ENHRY and CDR2 as SYGVKD. The V segment lost 0 bases and the J segment 4 bases; nucleotides outside the gene matches: 4. Here the CDR3 DNA reads TGTGCCATCAGTGAGTCGGACAGGGCGTCCACTGAAGCTTTCTTT. It yields the protein CAISESDRASTEAFF.

This chain links TRBV29-1 with TRBJ2-5; 9 nucleotides align to TRBD2. From germline, CDR1 is SQVTM and CDR2 ANQGSEA. Unmatched junction bases numbered 2, after V lost 4 bases and J lost 5 bases. The CDR3 has 12 amino acids. This CDR3 reads CSVALAGETQYF. In nucleotides, the CDR3 is TGCAGCGTTGCCCTAGCGGGGGAGACCCAGTACTTC.

The chain employs TRBV19 and TRBJ1-1; D gene uncertain. Germline loops: CDR1 LNHDA, CDR2 SQIVND (reference sequence). Trimming pared 6 bases from V and 1 base from J, leaving 12 bases between. The CDR3 spans 14 residues. CDR3 nucleotide sequence: TGTGCCAGTAGCATAACTAGAGGGAACACTGAAGCTTTCTTT. Translated: CASSITRGNTEAFF.

The chain links TRBV2 to TRBJ1-1, with D perhaps matching TRBD1 (6 bases). The CDR3 consists of 13 residues. Trimming cost V 8 bases and J 11 bases, with 21 bases left between them. Germline assignment: CDR1 SNHLY and CDR2 FYNNEI. CDR3 loop: CASPPRDGRGAFF. As DNA, the CDR3 is TGTGCCAGCCCTCCAAGGGACGGCAGGGGTGCTTTCTTT.

V and J are TRBV4-3 and TRBJ2-5, with 7 nucleotides matching TRBD2. The length of the CDR3 is 17 residues. The V and J ends lost 4 bases and 4 bases, in that order; junction bases with no gene match: 15. Per germline, CDR1 LGHNA and CDR2 YSLEER. The CDR3 loop is CASSLTLGGNPRETQYF. CDR3 DNA sequence: TGCGCCAGCAGCCTCACATTGGGGGGGAACCCCAGAGAGACCCAGTACTTC.

The chain couples TRBV27 to TRBJ2-7; D is undetermined. With 0 bases removed from V and 3 bases from J, the gap between germline ends came to 9 bases. Per the germline V gene, CDR1 is MNHEY and CDR2 is SMNVEV (reference sequence). The CDR3 runs to 14 residues. This CDR3 reads CASSLSKQVYEQYF. In nucleotides, the CDR3 is TGTGCCAGCAGTTTATCGAAGCAGGTCTACGAGCAGTACTTC.

This clone was observed a handful of times. The V and J genes are TRBV7-9 and TRBJ1-2, with 7 bases identical to TRBD1. This CDR3 has 16 amino acids. CDR1 and CDR2 from the germline V gene are SEHNR and FQNEAQ (reference sequence). With V trimmed by 5 bases and J by 4 bases, 13 bases remained unmatched. CDR3 in amino acids: CASSLVGGSGGYGYTF. CDR3 nucleotide sequence: TGTGCCAGCAGCCTCGTAGGGGGCAGTGGTGGCTATGGCTACACCTTC.

The rearrangement uses TRBV7-9 and TRBJ2-7; 7 bases map to TRBD1. Germline lookup yields CDR1 SEHNR and CDR2 FQNEAQ (reference sequence). This CDR3 region has 14 residues. The V and J ends lost 5 bases and 7 bases, in that order; junction bases with no gene match: 11. The CDR3 is CASSLTQGKEEQYF. CDR3 coding DNA: TGTGCCAGCAGCCTCACACAGGGGAAGGAAGAGCAGTACTTC.

This clone was detected only once. The chain employs TRBV10-3 and TRBJ1-2; TRBD1 matches at 8 bases. Germline trimming cut 7 bases from V and 6 bases from J; bases unmatched to any gene: 7. The CDR3 runs to 13 residues. CDR1 ENHRY and CDR2 SYGVKD come from the germline V gene. CDR3 coding DNA: TGTGCCATCACGGACAGGGATTCCGATGGCTACACCTTC. It is translated as CAITDRDSDGYTF.

CDR3 sequence: CATTTGTGLGYDVLTF. CDR3 DNA sequence: TGTGCCACCACTACCGGGACAGGGTTGGGTTATGACGTCCTGACTTTC. The V and J genes are TRBV19 and TRBJ2-6; 9 bases are shared with TRBD1. The CDR3 is made up of 16 amino acids. CDR1 LNHDA and CDR2 SQIVND come from the germline V gene (reference sequence). Unmatched junction bases numbered 18, after V lost 10 bases and J lost 11 bases. Drawing the rest from reference TRBV19 and TRBJ2-6, the complete variable domain is DGGITQSPKYLFRKEGQNVTLSCEQNLNHDAMYWYRQDPGQGLRLIYYSQIVNDFQKGDIAEGYSVSREKKESFPLTVTSAQKNPTAFYLCATTTGTGLGYDVLTFGAGSRLTVL.

The rearrangement links TRBV28 to TRBJ1-1, with TRBD1 identical over 8 bases. Germline V CDR1 and CDR2: MDHEN, SYDVKM. The CDR3 runs 15 residues. V shed 2 bases and J 3 bases; nucleotides not matched to a gene: 5. CDR3 loop: CASSLKDRGDTEAFF. The CDR3 region has the DNA TGTGCCAGCAGTTTAAAAGACAGGGGAGACACTGAAGCTTTCTTT.

The CDR3: CASSPPPEGAEQYF. The CDR3 nucleotides are TGTGCCAGCTCACCACCCCCAGAGGGGGCCGAGCAGTACTTC. The chain recombines TRBV18 with TRBJ2-7; 7 bases fit TRBD1. CDR3 size: 14 residues. The ends lost 0 bases at V and 6 bases at J; junction bases unmatched: 5. Germline V CDR1 and CDR2: KGHSH, LQKENI. The whole variable domain, filled in from reference TRBV18 and TRBJ2-7, reads NAGVMQNPRHLVRRRGQEARLRCSPMKGHSHVYWYRQLPEEGLKFMVYLQKENIIDESGMPKERFSAEFPKEGPSILRIQQVVRGDSAAYFCASSPPPEGAEQYFGPGTRLTVT.

The CDR3 protein is CASSPHRGLQETQYF. The DNA of the CDR3 is TGTGCCAGCAGTCCCCACAGGGGGCTCCAAGAGACCCAGTACTTC. The gene calls are TRBV27 and TRBJ2-5; 9 nucleotides line up with TRBD1. This CDR3 has 15 amino acids. Germline V gene sequence: CDR1 MNHEY, CDR2 SMNVEV (reference sequence). With 5 bases clipped from V and 1 base from J, the junction kept 5 bases outside the gene matches.

The chain carries TRBV20-1 and TRBJ1-2, with D hard to call. In germline, CDR1 is DFQATT, CDR2 SNEGSKA (reference sequence). With 1 base removed from V and 7 bases from J, the gap between germline ends came to 4 bases. The CDR3 has 10 amino acids. Written as DNA, the CDR3 is TGCAGTGCTAGAGCACTTGGCTACACCTTC. This sequence encodes CSARALGYTF.

The chain carries TRBV6-5 and TRBJ1-2, with 7 bases that match TRBD1. The CDR3 runs 13 residues. In germline, CDR1 is MNHEY, CDR2 SVGAGI. J gave up 7 bases and V 7 bases, and 9 bases lay outside the gene matches. In nucleotides, the CDR3 is TGTGCCAGCAAAGACAGGGATTCGGGTGGCTACACCTTC. It specifies CASKDRDSGGYTF.

A few counts support this clone. CDR3 DNA: TGTGCCATCGGGACCGGGACAGGGGGTCATGGCTACACCTTC. Translating gives CAIGTGTGGHGYTF. The chain carries TRBV10-3 and TRBJ1-2; 11 bases match TRBD1. CDR1 is ENHRY and CDR2 is SYGVKD in the germline V gene. This CDR3 spans 14 amino acids. Trimming at V came to 8 bases and at J to 6 bases, leaving 8 bases not matched to a gene.

This chain joins TRBV5-1 and TRBJ1-1; possibly TRBD1 for D (6 bases). The V end lost 4 bases, the J end lost 4 bases, and 17 bases lay between the germline ends. This CDR3 has 15 residues. Germline V gene sequence: CDR1 SGHRS, CDR2 YFSETQ. The CDR3 sequence is CASSSGGQGFTEAFF. The CDR3 nucleotides read TGCGCCAGCAGCAGTGGGGGCCAAGGGTTCACTGAAGCTTTCTTT.

The chain combines TRBV6-5 with TRBJ1-5; the match to TRBD1 covers 7 bases. The CDR3 has 14 amino acids. V dropped 6 bases and J dropped 3; count of bases not matched to a gene: 5. Germline V gene data show CDR1 as MNHEY and CDR2 as SVGAGI. The CDR3 region is CASRRQGNNQPQHF. CDR3 coding DNA: TGTGCCAGCAGAAGACAGGGAAACAATCAGCCCCAGCATTTT.

In its sample, this clone was seen once. The chain couples TRBV10-3 to TRBJ1-1; the D is unclear. V gave up 0 bases and J gave up 6 bases, with 11 bases separating them. Germline lookup yields CDR1 ENHRY and CDR2 SYGVKD. The length of the CDR3 is 14 residues. This CDR3 is CAISESKASAEAFF. The CDR3 DNA reads TGTGCCATCAGTGAGTCGAAAGCTAGCGCTGAAGCTTTCTTT.

V usage is TRBV27 and J usage is TRBJ2-7; TRBD1 might be the D (6 bases). Germline V gives CDR1 MNHEY, CDR2 SMNVEV (reference sequence). The CDR3 sequence is 15 residues long. V was pared by 6 bases and J by 5 bases, with 20 bases between. CDR3 in DNA: TGTGCCAGCAGCTCAACACAGGGCCCGGGCGACGAGCAGTACTTC. It encodes CASSSTQGPGDEQYF.

The V gene is TRBV5-1, the J gene TRBJ2-1, with 9 bases that match TRBD2. V trimming: 0 bases; J trimming: 10 bases; junction bases outside the gene matches: 8. The germline gives CDR1 SGHRS, CDR2 YFSETQ. The CDR3 spans 15 residues. The CDR3 nucleotides are TGCGCCAGCAGCTTGGCCTCGGCGACTAGCGGAGAGCAGTTCTTC. Translated: CASSLASATSGEQFF.

The CDR3 spells CASSPRDKFQRGDQPQHF. The CDR3 DNA reads TGTGCCAGTAGTCCCCGGGACAAATTTCAACGGGGGGATCAGCCCCAGCATTTT. The chain couples TRBV19 to TRBJ1-5; a weak D match, TRBD1 (6 bases). Germline CDR1 LNHDA, CDR2 SQIVND (reference sequence). This CDR3 comprises 18 residues. V gave up 5 bases and J gave up 5 bases, with 25 bases separating them.

V usage is TRBV30 and J usage is TRBJ2-2, with TRBD2 matching over 8 bases. This CDR3 is 15 amino acids long. Trimming took 3 bases from V and 4 from J; bases not matched to a gene: 7. Looked up from germline, CDR1 is GTSNPN and CDR2 is SVGIG (reference sequence). The CDR3 loop reads CAWRGAGAVTGELFF. CDR3 nucleotides: TGTGCCTGGAGAGGAGCGGGGGCGGTCACCGGGGAGCTGTTTTTT.